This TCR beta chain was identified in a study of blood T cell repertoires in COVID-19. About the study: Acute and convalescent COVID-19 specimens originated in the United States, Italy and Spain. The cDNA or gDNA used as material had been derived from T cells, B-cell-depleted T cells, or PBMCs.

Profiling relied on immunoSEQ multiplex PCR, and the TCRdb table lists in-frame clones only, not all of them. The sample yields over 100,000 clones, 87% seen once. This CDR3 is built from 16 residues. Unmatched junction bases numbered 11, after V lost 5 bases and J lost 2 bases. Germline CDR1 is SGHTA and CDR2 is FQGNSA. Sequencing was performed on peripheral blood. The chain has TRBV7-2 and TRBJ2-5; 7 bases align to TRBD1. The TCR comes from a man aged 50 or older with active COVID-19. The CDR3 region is CASSPRGTEPQETQYF. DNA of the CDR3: TGTGCCAGCAGCCCACGAGGGACAGAACCTCAAGAGACCCAGTACTTC.